This TCR beta chain comes out of a study of blood T cell repertoires in COVID-19. Measured with immunoSEQ multiplex PCR; TCRdb has only the in-frame clones, and not every one. The table shows 25,000 to 35,000 clones, with approximately 67% occurring only once. This TCR was sampled from a human donor in a cohort sampled during active COVID-19. Sample: peripheral blood.

The CDR3 coding sequence is TGTGCCAGCAGTGACAGGGTTGGAGGGGAAAAACTGTTTTTT. It is translated as CASSDRVGGEKLFF. V and J are TRBV2 and TRBJ1-4, with a tentative D call TRBD1 (5 bases). Trimming cost V 3 bases and J 8 bases, with 13 bases left between them. The CDR3 extends over 14 amino acids. The V gene's germline CDR1 is SNHLY and CDR2 FYNNEI.